The clone carrying this TCR beta chain was counted many times. This specimen comes from a study of blood T cell repertoires in COVID-19. Across the whole study: There were acute and convalescent COVID-19 samples, and they came from the United States, Italy and Spain. The cDNA or gDNA used as material had been derived from T cells, B-cell-depleted T cells, or PBMCs.

Source study methods: Estimation of nucleated cell counts was performed using reference gene primer amplification. Profiled with immunoSEQ multiplex PCR; TCRdb holds only in-frame clones, not every one. From that table come the V and J calls and clone size; the DNA was used to work out D and trimming. This table has approximately 60,000 clones, around 80% appearing once. The V and J ends lost 5 bases and 1 base respectively, with 11 bases between them. The germline gives CDR1 SGHAT, CDR2 FQNNGV. The CDR3 totals 14 residues. The chain has TRBV11-2 and TRBJ1-1, with D unclear. The sequence came from a human donor in a cohort sampled during active COVID-19. Sequencing used peripheral blood. The CDR3 reads CASSPPSRNTEAFF. CDR3 nucleotide sequence: TGTGCCAGCAGCCCTCCATCGAGGAACACTGAAGCTTTCTTT.